What follows is one T cell receptor (beta chain) and its context. Participant ages covered about 18 to 95 years across 24 US areas. Participants were placed into cohorts based on the clinical history they reported. How the authors handled the data: Amplification of reference gene primers provided the estimated nucleated cell counts. This table comes from immunoSEQ multiplex PCR, and its TCRdb copy is limited to in-frame clones, with some not included. The V and J calls and the clone size are those of that table, but D and trimming were determined from the DNA. Of 250,000 to 300,000 clones listed, just over 90% are singletons. The data belong to a study of blood T cell repertoires in COVID-19. At the level of the study: The United States, Italy and Spain provided the acute and convalescent COVID-19 samples.

This CDR3 has 14 residues. V dropped 6 bases and J dropped 1 base, with 10 bases sitting between them. Germline V gives CDR1 SNHLY, CDR2 FYNNEI. The clonotype comes from a woman aged 40-49 years with acute COVID-19. The chain carries TRBV2 and TRBJ1-5; D may be TRBD1 (5 bases). Sequences were obtained from PBMCs or T cells enriched from blood (not recorded which). CDR3 DNA: TGTGCCAGCAGCGCGGACACCAGCAATCAGCCCCAGCATTTT. The encoded protein is CASSADTSNQPQHF. Looking up the rest from reference TRBV2 and TRBJ1-5 gives the full variable domain: EPEVTQTPSHQVTQMGQEVILRCVPISNHLYFYWYRQILGQKVEFLVSFYNNEISEKSEIFDDQFSVERPDGSNFTLKIRSTKLEDSAMYFCASSADTSNQPQHFGDGTRLSIL.